This T cell receptor beta chain stems from a study of regulatory T cells in long-lasting Graves disease. Time point specified: persistent/refractory GD, antithyroid drugs over 5 years with positive TRAb. With RNA extracted from PBMCs as input, the TCR library was made. Sequencing libraries for TCR beta were prepared with iRepertoire HTBI primers and Arm-PCR of CDR3 regions. TCRdb analysed the multiplex PCR reads with MiXCR anew, one entry per CDR3 protein. The sample lists 700,000 or so distinct CDR3 sequences, about 32% occurring once. The CDR3 is 12 amino acids. With V trimmed by 3 bases and J by 7 bases, 2 bases remained unmatched. Germline CDR1 reads DFQATT; CDR2 reads SNEGSKA (reference sequence).

The chain links TRBV20-1 to TRBJ2-2; 7 bases align to TRBD2. The origin of this receptor is a female donor with Graves disease. The material sequenced was peripheral blood mononuclear cells (PBMCs), taken when the disease was refractory, from a patient treated with antithyroid drugs. The CDR3 is CSASGRIGELFF. The CDR3 coding sequence is TGCAGTGCTAGCGGGAGGATCGGGGAGCTGTTTTTT.